These T cell receptor beta chains were read from a single sample in a study of blood T cell repertoires in COVID-19. The protocol was immunoSEQ multiplex PCR, while the TCRdb copy is restricted to in-frame clones and leaves out a portion. Of 220,000 or so clones listed, roughly 88% are singletons. The sequenced sample consisted of PBMCs or T cells enriched from blood (not recorded which). These receptors were collected from a woman aged 45 to 65 who had recovered from COVID-19. Both conserved end residues are part of each CDR3. Each record gives: CDR3 DNA, CDR3 protein, clone size, V gene, J gene, D gene. D genes are given only for firm matches. Clone size appears in some rows only: once, few, many, or a class for an expanded clone.

TGTGCCAGCAGCTTGAACAGGGGAGAGTACAATGAGCAGTTCTTC	CASSLNRGEYNEQFF	-	TRBV11-2	TRBJ2-1	TRBD1
TGTGCCACCAGCGGGGACACCAGGACGTGGGAGATGTTTTTT	CATSGDTRTWEMFF	-	TRBV15	TRBJ1-4	-
TGTGCCAGCAGCTCGACAGAATCCATGAACACTGAAGCTTTCTTT	CASSSTESMNTEAFF	-	TRBV11-2	TRBJ1-1	-
TGTGCCAGCAGCTTACTAGCGGCTTACAATGAGCAGTTCTTC	CASSLLAAYNEQFF	-	TRBV7-9	TRBJ2-1	TRBD2
TGTGCCAGCAGCTTGGTTGGCAGGTTCGATGAGCAGTTCTTC	CASSLVGRFDEQFF	-	TRBV5-6	TRBJ2-1	-
TGTGCCAGCAGTATCCCGAGGGACACAGAGCCGTACTTC	CASSIPRDTEPYF	-	TRBV28	TRBJ2-7	-
TGTGCCTGGAGTTATTCGGGAAACTATGGCTACACCTTC	CAWSYSGNYGYTF	-	TRBV30	TRBJ1-2	-
TGCGCCAGCAGCCAAGCACTAGAAGGTTTCAATGAGCAGTTCTTC	CASSQALEGFNEQFF	-	TRBV4-3	TRBJ2-1	-
TGTGCCAGCAGCCAAGATTCCAGGACAGCGCCCATGAACACTGAAGCTTTCTTT	CASSQDSRTAPMNTEAFF	once	TRBV4-2	TRBJ1-1	-
TGCGCCAGCAGCTTGGAGGCAGGGCTGTCCCACGAGCAGTACTTC	CASSLEAGLSHEQYF	once	TRBV5-1	TRBJ2-7	-
TGTGCCAGCAGCCAAGATCGGGGGGAGCTCGACGAAAAACTGTTTTTT	CASSQDRGELDEKLFF	once	TRBV4-2	TRBJ1-4	-
TGTGCCAGCAGTAAAGAGTTTAGCTCAGAGACCCAGTACTTC	CASSKEFSSETQYF	-	TRBV6-4	TRBJ2-5	-
TGTGCTAGCAGCTTAGGCACAGCCACCGGGGAGCTGTTTTTT	CASSLGTATGELFF	-	TRBV7-7	TRBJ2-2	-
TGCAGCGCCGGGGTCGGGGGGAGAACTGAAGCTTTCTTT	CSAGVGGRTEAFF	-	TRBV29-1	TRBJ1-1	-
TGTGCCAGTAGTGTGCCAGCCGCCCCGGGCTATGGCTACACCTTC	CASSVPAAPGYGYTF	once	TRBV19	TRBJ1-2	-
TGTGCCAGCAGTTTTTATGTCTACGAGCAGTACTTC	CASSFYVYEQYF	-	TRBV28	TRBJ2-7	-
TGTGCCAGTAGTACAGGGTTTGGGGCCTCTGGGGCCAACGTCCTGACTTTC	CASSTGFGASGANVLTF	-	TRBV19	TRBJ2-6	-
TGCGCCAGCAGCCAAGCACAAGCGGGGGGGTTCGAGCAGTACTTC	CASSQAQAGGFEQYF	-	TRBV4-1	TRBJ2-7	TRBD2
TGTGCCAGCAGTTTATCACTAGCCAAAGCCAAAAACATTCAGTACTTC	CASSLSLAKAKNIQYF	-	TRBV28	TRBJ2-4	-
TGTGCCAGCAGCCACCCAGAGAGGGGGATGGTTAAGACCCAGTACTTC	CASSHPERGMVKTQYF	-	TRBV3-1/TRBV3-2	TRBJ2-5	-
TGTGCCACCAGTGACCCGGGACTAGCGGGAGCTGAGACCCAGTACTTC	CATSDPGLAGAETQYF	once	TRBV24-1	TRBJ2-5	TRBD2
TGTGCCATCACGCGGGAGGGGAACTATGGCTACACCTTC	CAITREGNYGYTF	-	TRBV10-3	TRBJ1-2	-
TGCAGCGTTGGGGCTCCCCAAGAGACCCAGTACTTC	CSVGAPQETQYF	-	TRBV29-1	TRBJ2-5	-